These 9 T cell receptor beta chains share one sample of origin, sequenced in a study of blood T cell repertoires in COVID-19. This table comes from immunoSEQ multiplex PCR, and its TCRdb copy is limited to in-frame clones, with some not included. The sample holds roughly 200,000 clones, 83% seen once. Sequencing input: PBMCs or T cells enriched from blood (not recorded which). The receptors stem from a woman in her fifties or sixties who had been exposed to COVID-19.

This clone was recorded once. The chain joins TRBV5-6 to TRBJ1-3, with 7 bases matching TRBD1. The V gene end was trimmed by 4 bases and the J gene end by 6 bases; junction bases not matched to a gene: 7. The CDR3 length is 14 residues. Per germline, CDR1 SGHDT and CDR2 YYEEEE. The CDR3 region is CASSPDRVENTIYF. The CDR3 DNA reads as TGTGCCAGCAGCCCCGACAGGGTTGAAAACACCATATATTTT.

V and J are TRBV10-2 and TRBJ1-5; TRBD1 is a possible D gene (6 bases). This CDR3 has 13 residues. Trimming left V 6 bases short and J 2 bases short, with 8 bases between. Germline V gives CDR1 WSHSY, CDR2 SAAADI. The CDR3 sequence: CASRAGGNQPQHF. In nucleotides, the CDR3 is TGCGCCAGCAGGGCAGGGGGCAATCAGCCCCAGCATTTT.

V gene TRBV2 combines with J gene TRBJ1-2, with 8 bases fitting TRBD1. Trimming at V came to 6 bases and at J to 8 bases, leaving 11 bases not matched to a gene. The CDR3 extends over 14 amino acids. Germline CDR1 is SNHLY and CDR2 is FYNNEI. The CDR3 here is CASSVATGAEGYTF. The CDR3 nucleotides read TGTGCCAGCAGCGTAGCGACAGGGGCGGAAGGCTACACCTTC. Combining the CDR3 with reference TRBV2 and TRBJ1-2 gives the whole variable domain EPEVTQTPSHQVTQMGQEVILRCVPISNHLYFYWYRQILGQKVEFLVSFYNNEISEKSEIFDDQFSVERPDGSNFTLKIRSTKLEDSAMYFCASSVATGAEGYTFGSGTRLTVV.

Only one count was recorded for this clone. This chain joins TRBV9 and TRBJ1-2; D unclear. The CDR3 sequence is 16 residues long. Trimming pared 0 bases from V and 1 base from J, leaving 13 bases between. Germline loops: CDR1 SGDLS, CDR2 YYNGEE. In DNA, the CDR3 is TGTGCCAGCAGCGTAGGGCTACCGCGGGATAACTATGGCTACACCTTC. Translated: CASSVGLPRDNYGYTF.

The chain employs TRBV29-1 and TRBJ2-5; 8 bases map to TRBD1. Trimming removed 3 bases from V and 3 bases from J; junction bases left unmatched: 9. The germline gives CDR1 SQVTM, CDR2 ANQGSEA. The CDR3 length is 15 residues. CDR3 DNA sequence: TGCAGCGTTGACCGCCGTTCAGGGGGCAAAGAGACCCAGTACTTC. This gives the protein CSVDRRSGGKETQYF.

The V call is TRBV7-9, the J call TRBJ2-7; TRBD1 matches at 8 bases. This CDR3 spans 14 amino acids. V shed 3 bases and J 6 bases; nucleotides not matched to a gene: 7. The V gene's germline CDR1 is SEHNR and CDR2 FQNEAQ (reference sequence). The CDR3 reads CASSLSGQGGEQYF. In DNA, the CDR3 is TGTGCCAGCAGCTTGAGCGGACAGGGAGGCGAGCAGTACTTC.

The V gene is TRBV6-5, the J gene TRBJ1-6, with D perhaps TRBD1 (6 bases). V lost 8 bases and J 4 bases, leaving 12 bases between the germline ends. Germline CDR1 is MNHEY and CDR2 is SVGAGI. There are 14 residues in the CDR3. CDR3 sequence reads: CASAITGYNSPLHF. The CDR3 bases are TGTGCCAGCGCTATAACAGGGTATAATTCACCCCTCCACTTT.

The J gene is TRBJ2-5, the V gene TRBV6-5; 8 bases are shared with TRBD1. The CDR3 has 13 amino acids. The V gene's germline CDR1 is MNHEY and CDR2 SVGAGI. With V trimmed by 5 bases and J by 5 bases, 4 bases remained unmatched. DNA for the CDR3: TGTGCCAGCAGTCACGACAGGGGTGAGACCCAGTACTTC. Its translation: CASSHDRGETQYF.

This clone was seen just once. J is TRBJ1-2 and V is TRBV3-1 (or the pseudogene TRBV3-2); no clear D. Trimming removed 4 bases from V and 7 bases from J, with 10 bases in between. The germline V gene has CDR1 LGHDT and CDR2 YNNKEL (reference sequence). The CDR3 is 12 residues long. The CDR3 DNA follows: TGTGCCAGCAGCCCAGGTCATCTTGGCTACACCTTC. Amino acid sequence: CASSPGHLGYTF.